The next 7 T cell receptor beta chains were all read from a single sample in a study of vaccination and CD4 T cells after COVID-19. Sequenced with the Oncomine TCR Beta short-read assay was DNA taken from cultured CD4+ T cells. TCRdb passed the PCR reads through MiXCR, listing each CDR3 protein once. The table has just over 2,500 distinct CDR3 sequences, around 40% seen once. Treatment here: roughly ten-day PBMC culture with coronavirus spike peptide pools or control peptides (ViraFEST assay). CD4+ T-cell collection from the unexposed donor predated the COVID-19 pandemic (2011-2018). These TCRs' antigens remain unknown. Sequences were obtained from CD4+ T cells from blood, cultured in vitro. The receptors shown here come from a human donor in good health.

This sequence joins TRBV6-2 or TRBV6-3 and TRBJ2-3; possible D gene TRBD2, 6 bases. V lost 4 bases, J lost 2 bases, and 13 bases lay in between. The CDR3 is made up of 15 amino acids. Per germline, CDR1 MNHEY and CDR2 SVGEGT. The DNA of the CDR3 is TGTGCCAGCAGTTCCTTGGGGGGATCCACAGATACGCAGTATTTT. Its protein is CASSSLGGSTDTQYF.

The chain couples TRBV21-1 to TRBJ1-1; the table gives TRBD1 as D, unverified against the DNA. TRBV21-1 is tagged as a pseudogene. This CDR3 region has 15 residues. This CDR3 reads CASSETGTSNTEAFF. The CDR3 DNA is TGTGCCAGCAGCGAAACCGGGACATCGAACACTGAAGCTTTCTTT.

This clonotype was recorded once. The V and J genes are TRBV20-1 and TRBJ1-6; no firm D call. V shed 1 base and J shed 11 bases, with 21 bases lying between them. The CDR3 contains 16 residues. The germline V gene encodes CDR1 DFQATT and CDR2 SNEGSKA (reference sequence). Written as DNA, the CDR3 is TGCAGTGCTAGAGTACCGGGTATGGACGATCGCGCACCCCTCCACTTT. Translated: CSARVPGMDDRAPLHF.

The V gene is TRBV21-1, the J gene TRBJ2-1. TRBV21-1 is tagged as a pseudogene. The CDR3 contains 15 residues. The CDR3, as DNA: TGTGCCAGCAGCAAAGGCTGTTCTTCCTACAATGAGCAGTTCTTC. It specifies CASSKGCSSYNEQFF.

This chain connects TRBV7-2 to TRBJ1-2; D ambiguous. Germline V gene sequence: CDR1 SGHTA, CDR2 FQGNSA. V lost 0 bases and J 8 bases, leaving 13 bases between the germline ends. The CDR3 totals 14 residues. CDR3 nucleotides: TGTGCCAGCAGCTTAGCAGGGATCGGGCGGGGCTACACCTTC. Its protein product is CASSLAGIGRGYTF. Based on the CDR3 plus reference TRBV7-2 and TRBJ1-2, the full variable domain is GAGVSQSPSNKVTEKGKDVELRCDPISGHTALYWYRQSLGQGLEFLIYFQGNSAPDKSGLPSDRFSAERTGGSVSTLTIQRTQQEDSAVYLCASSLAGIGRGYTFGSGTRLTVV.

The CDR3 spells CAWSAMRQAANTGELFF. The CDR3 DNA reads as TGTGCCTGGAGTGCCATGAGACAGGCCGCGAACACCGGGGAGCTGTTTTTT. The V call is TRBV30, the J call TRBJ2-2; maybe TRBD1 (6 bases). The CDR3 covers 17 residues. Germline V gene sequence: CDR1 GTSNPN, CDR2 SVGIG (reference sequence). Trimming stripped 1 base from V and 0 bases from J, with 15 bases between.

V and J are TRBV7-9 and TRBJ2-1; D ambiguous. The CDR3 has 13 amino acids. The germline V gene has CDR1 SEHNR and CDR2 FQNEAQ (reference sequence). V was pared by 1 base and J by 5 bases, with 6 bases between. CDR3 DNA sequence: TGTGCCAGCAGCTTAGAACTACACAATGAGCAGTTCTTC. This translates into CASSLELHNEQFF.